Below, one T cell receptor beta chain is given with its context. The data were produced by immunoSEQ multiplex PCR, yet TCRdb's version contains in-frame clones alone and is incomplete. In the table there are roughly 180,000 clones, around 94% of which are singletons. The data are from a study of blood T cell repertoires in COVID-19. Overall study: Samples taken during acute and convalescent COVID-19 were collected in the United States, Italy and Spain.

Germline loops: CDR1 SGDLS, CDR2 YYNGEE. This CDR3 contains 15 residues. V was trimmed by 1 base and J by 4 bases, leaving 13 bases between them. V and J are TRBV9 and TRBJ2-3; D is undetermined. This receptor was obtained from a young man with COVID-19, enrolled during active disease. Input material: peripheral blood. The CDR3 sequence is CASSVTTEQSDTQYF. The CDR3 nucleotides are TGTGCCAGCAGCGTAACAACAGAACAATCAGATACGCAGTATTTT.